The next 11 T cell receptor beta chains were all read from a single sample in a study of blood T cell repertoires in COVID-19. Generated by immunoSEQ multiplex PCR, the TCRdb table keeps only in-frame clones and is missing some. The data hold about 18,000 clones, with just under 90% observed a single time. Sequencing was done on a sample of peripheral blood. Receptors were obtained from a human donor in a cohort sampled during active COVID-19.

The chain uses TRBV19 and TRBJ1-6; a weak D match, TRBD1 (6 bases). In germline, CDR1 is LNHDA, CDR2 SQIVND (reference sequence). This CDR3 region has 14 residues. V was shortened by 5 bases and J by 7 bases, with 12 bases between the two germline ends. The CDR3 DNA reads TGTGCCAGTAGTCCCCTCGGACAGAATTCACCCCTCCACTTT. Translation: CASSPLGQNSPLHF.

This chain uses TRBV19 with TRBJ2-5; 8 bases are shared with TRBD2. CDR1 is LNHDA and CDR2 is SQIVND in the germline V gene (reference sequence). The CDR3 contains 17 residues. After removal of 5 bases from V and 5 bases from J, the junction contained 16 bases not matched to a gene. CDR3 region: CASSPQTSETRRETQYF. The CDR3 coding sequence is TGTGCCAGTAGTCCCCAGACTAGCGAAACCAGGAGGGAGACCCAGTACTTC.

The CDR3 nucleotides read TGTGCCAGCAGCAGTCCTAAGAATGAGCAGTTCTTC. Amino acid sequence: CASSSPKNEQFF. The chain has TRBV21-1 and TRBJ2-1; the table calls TRBD2, which could not be checked here. TRBV21-1 is shown as a pseudogene. The CDR3 covers 12 residues.

This clone was detected only a few times. This chain links TRBV28 with TRBJ1-6, with D uncertain. CDR1 is MDHEN and CDR2 is SYDVKM in the germline V gene. The CDR3 spans 11 residues. V gave up 5 bases and J gave up 9 bases, with 5 bases separating them. The CDR3, as DNA: TGTGCCAGCAGTCTTTTTTCACCCCTCCACTTT. This translates into CASSLFSPLHF.

This clone was detected once. V gene TRBV7-2 combines with J gene TRBJ2-1; 10 nucleotides agree with TRBD2. Unmatched junction bases numbered 6, after V lost 1 base and J lost 0 bases. This CDR3 is built from 18 residues. CDR1 is SGHTA, CDR2 FQGNSA, per germline. The CDR3 sequence is CASSLGLAGTFSYNEQFF. CDR3 nucleotide sequence: TGTGCCAGCAGCTTAGGACTAGCGGGCACATTCTCCTACAATGAGCAGTTCTTC.

The V and J genes are TRBV2 and TRBJ2-7; D gene uncertain. The germline CDR1 and CDR2 sequences are SNHLY and FYNNEI. V was pared by 7 bases and J by 0 bases, with 4 bases between. The CDR3 is 11 residues long. CDR3 in amino acids: CASTSSYEQYF. Here the CDR3 DNA reads TGTGCCAGCACTTCCTCCTACGAGCAGTACTTC.

The rearrangement joins TRBV18 to TRBJ1-1; the D is unclear. With 6 bases removed from V and 4 bases from J, the gap between germline ends came to 12 bases. Germline assignment: CDR1 KGHSH and CDR2 LQKENI. The CDR3 loop spans 13 amino acids. The CDR3 here is CASSASLSTEAFF. Written as DNA, the CDR3 is TGTGCCAGCTCGGCCAGTCTCAGCACTGAAGCTTTCTTT.

The chain employs TRBV29-1 and TRBJ2-7; D uncertain. CDR1 SQVTM and CDR2 ANQGSEA come from the germline V gene. This CDR3 is 14 amino acids long. Trimming took off 0 bases at V and 4 bases at J, with 13 bases between the two ends. CDR3 nucleotide sequence: TGCAGCGTTGAAGATCAAACCGAGGCGTACGAGCAGTACTTC. Its protein product is CSVEDQTEAYEQYF.

This rearrangement joins TRBV7-2 to TRBJ2-1; TRBD2 aligns across 10 bases. The CDR3 covers 15 residues. The J segment lost 7 bases and the V segment lost 2 bases, leaving 5 bases of the junction unmatched. CDR1 and CDR2 from the germline V gene are SGHTA and FQGNSA. CDR3: CASSLRLAGDNEQFF. CDR3 in DNA: TGTGCCAGCAGCTTACGGCTAGCGGGAGATAATGAGCAGTTCTTC.

This chain uses TRBV28 with TRBJ2-7; 7 nucleotides line up with TRBD1. The CDR3 length is 16 residues. The V segment lost 7 bases and the J segment 7 bases; nucleotides outside the gene matches: 19. From germline, CDR1 is MDHEN and CDR2 SYDVKM. The chain's CDR3 is CASTSPGDRYIWEQYF. The CDR3 DNA is TGTGCCAGCACCTCCCCCGGGGACAGATATATCTGGGAGCAGTACTTC.

This clone was recorded only once. This chain links TRBV19 with TRBJ2-5; D unresolved. Germline lookup yields CDR1 LNHDA and CDR2 SQIVND (reference sequence). The CDR3 totals 15 residues. V dropped 2 bases and J dropped 1 base, with 11 bases sitting between them. CDR3 DNA: TGTGCCAGTAGTATAATCGCGGAGAGCCAAGAGACCCAGTACTTC. It translates to CASSIIAESQETQYF.